The 25 T cell receptor beta chains below come from one sample, sequenced in a study of blood T cell repertoires in COVID-19 (TCRdb year 2020). Library creation used the immunoSEQ multiplex PCR assay. Held by TCRdb, this immuneACCESS table contains in-frame sequences only and omits some clones. Under half of the omission traces to an unresolved V gene where checked; the cause of the rest is unknown. In all, the sample holds roughly 97,000 clones, and more than 85% of those were seen once. The ten largest clones take up roughly 5.6% of the sample. Sequenced sample: peripheral blood. These receptors were obtained from a human donor in a cohort sampled during active COVID-19.

The CDR3 DNA reads as TGTGCCAGCAGCTTTAATTTGAACACTGAAGCTTTCTTT. Its translation is CASSFNLNTEAFF. The chain has TRBV7-2 and TRBJ1-1; D unclear. Trimming took 3 bases from V and 0 from J, leaving 5 bases between them. This CDR3 has 13 residues. CDR1 and CDR2 (germline): SGHTA, FQGNSA.

The V and J genes are TRBV14 and TRBJ1-1; tentative D call: TRBD1 (6 bases). In germline, CDR1 is SGHDN, CDR2 FVKESK. CDR3 length: 15 amino acids. Trimming left V 3 bases short and J 2 bases short, with 13 bases between. CDR3 region: CASSHAYRANTEAFF. CDR3 DNA sequence: TGTGCCAGCAGCCACGCTTACAGGGCTAACACTGAAGCTTTCTTT.

V gene TRBV5-4 combines with J gene TRBJ2-7; 15 bases match TRBD2. The CDR3 covers 19 residues. CDR1 SGHNT and CDR2 YYREEE come from the germline V gene (reference sequence). Losses at the gene ends were 2 bases for V and 2 bases for J; bases not matched to a gene: 11. The CDR3 coding sequence is TGTGCCAGCAGCTTCCTTGGACTAGCGGGGGGGCTCTCCCCCTACGAGCAGTACTTC. This gives the protein CASSFLGLAGGLSPYEQYF.

To note about this clone: The same CDR3 also results from other DNA sequences found in this sample. This rearrangement joins TRBV7-9 to TRBJ2-7; D is possibly TRBD2 (5 bases). V was cut by 2 bases and J by 5 bases, with 10 bases left in between. The germline V gene encodes CDR1 SEHNR and CDR2 FQNEAQ (reference sequence). CDR3 length: 13 amino acids. CDR3 residues: CASSLRGIDEQYF. CDR3 in DNA: TGTGCCAGCAGCTTAAGAGGGATCGACGAGCAGTACTTC. The entire variable domain, with the rest obtained from reference TRBV7-9 and TRBJ2-7, is as follows: DTGVSQNPRHKITKRGQNVTFRCDPISEHNRLYWYRQTLGQGPEFLTYFQNEAQLEKSRLLSDRFSAERPKGSFSTLEIQRTEQGDSAMYLCASSLRGIDEQYFGPGTRLTVT.

This chain connects TRBV11-3 to TRBJ2-1, with D tentatively TRBD1 (6 bases). The V end lost 2 bases, the J end lost 0 bases, and 8 bases lay between the germline ends. The CDR3 contains 15 residues. CDR1 is SGHNT, CDR2 YENEEA, per germline. The CDR3 DNA reads TGTGCCAGCAGCTTAAGGGGGAGCTCCTACAATGAGCAGTTCTTC. This translates into CASSLRGSSYNEQFF.

The gene calls are TRBV6-5 and TRBJ2-3; 7 nucleotides align to TRBD1. The CDR3 is made up of 15 amino acids. Germline CDR1 is MNHEY and CDR2 is SVGAGI. V was clipped by 7 bases and J by 2 bases; unmatched bases: 9. CDR3: CASTLDRTITDTQYF. CDR3 nucleotides: TGTGCCAGCACCTTGGACAGGACGATCACAGATACGCAGTATTTT.

The rearrangement uses TRBV7-6 and TRBJ2-2; 7 bases agree with TRBD1. CDR3 length: 15 residues. In germline, CDR1 is SGHVS, CDR2 FNYEAQ. Germline trimming cut 5 bases from V and 0 bases from J; bases unmatched to any gene: 3. CDR3 DNA sequence: TGTGCCAGCAGCCCGGGACAGACGAACACCGGGGAGCTGTTTTTT. The encoded protein is CASSPGQTNTGELFF.

This rearrangement joins TRBV7-9 to TRBJ2-7; TRBD2 is a possible D gene (5 bases). Germline CDR1 and CDR2: SEHNR and FQNEAQ (reference sequence). V was cut by 9 bases and J by 5 bases, with 14 bases left in between. The CDR3 length is 12 residues. The CDR3, as DNA: TGTGCCAGTGAACTTTCTAGCAACGAGCAGTACTTC. This codes for CASELSSNEQYF.

This chain uses TRBV4-3 with TRBJ2-3, with 7 bases matching TRBD1. Germline CDR1 reads LGHNA; CDR2 reads YSLEER. This CDR3 contains 15 residues. Trimming removed 4 bases from V and 1 base from J; junction bases left unmatched: 5. CDR3 bases: TGCGCCAGCAGCCTCCGGGACAGTCGCACAGATACGCAGTATTTT. Residues: CASSLRDSRTDTQYF.

V and J are TRBV19 and TRBJ1-1; D ambiguous. Trimming shortened V by 10 bases and J by 1 base, and 13 bases separated the two germline ends. The CDR3 spans 13 residues. The germline V gene encodes CDR1 LNHDA and CDR2 SQIVND (reference sequence). DNA of the CDR3: TGTGCCACTGGAGGAATCGGGAACACTGAAGCTTTCTTT. Amino acids: CATGGIGNTEAFF.

CDR3 loop: CASSAAGNVNTQYF. The CDR3 DNA sequence: TGTGCCAGCAGCGCAGCGGGTAACGTGAATACGCAGTATTTT. J is TRBJ2-3 and V is TRBV9, with a weak D call TRBD2 (6 bases). The CDR3 loop spans 14 amino acids. Germline loops: CDR1 SGDLS, CDR2 YYNGEE. Trimming took 3 bases from V and 7 from J, leaving 15 bases between them.

The V call is TRBV30, the J call TRBJ2-3; unclear D gene. This CDR3 contains 14 residues. V lost 0 bases and J 4 bases, leaving 11 bases between the germline ends. Germline V CDR1 and CDR2: GTSNPN, SVGIG (reference sequence). CDR3 in amino acids: CAWSVANPPDTQYF. The DNA of the CDR3 is TGTGCCTGGAGTGTTGCTAATCCCCCAGATACGCAGTATTTT.

In this sample, this clone turned up a few times. This chain links TRBV19 with TRBJ1-2; no firm D call. The germline V gene encodes CDR1 LNHDA and CDR2 SQIVND (reference sequence). V was pared by 8 bases and J by 3 bases, with 7 bases between. The CDR3 has 11 residues. CDR3 DNA sequence: TGTGCCAGTCGACAAGACTATGGCTACACCTTC. Its protein product is CASRQDYGYTF.

The rearrangement joins TRBV7-2 to TRBJ2-1; possibly TRBD1 for D (5 bases). The germline V gene has CDR1 SGHTA and CDR2 FQGNSA. The CDR3 totals 15 residues. V was pared by 3 bases and J by 2 bases, with 11 bases between. CDR3 region: CASSFQGAPYNEQFF. CDR3 DNA: TGTGCCAGCAGCTTTCAAGGGGCACCCTACAATGAGCAGTTCTTC.

This clone was detected only a few times. The rearrangement joins TRBV28 to TRBJ2-4; D might be TRBD2 (5 bases). There are 14 residues in the CDR3. Looked up from germline, CDR1 is MDHEN and CDR2 is SYDVKM. Trimming removed 3 bases at V and 2 bases at J, with 8 bases between. CDR3 coding DNA: TGTGCCAGCAGTTTGGACGGGACCAAAAACATTCAGTACTTC. Protein sequence: CASSLDGTKNIQYF.

The CDR3 sequence is CASSYSTGIGYTF. The CDR3 DNA follows: TGTGCCAGCAGTTACTCGACCGGGATTGGCTACACCTTC. The chain carries TRBV6-2 or TRBV6-3 and TRBJ1-2, with D unclear. Trimming cost V 0 bases and J 7 bases, with 9 bases left between them. Germline values: CDR1 MNHEY, CDR2 SVGEGT. CDR3 length: 13 residues.

J is TRBJ2-7 and V is TRBV5-6; D may be TRBD1 (5 bases). The CDR3 has 15 amino acids. The germline V gene encodes CDR1 SGHDT and CDR2 YYEEEE. The V and J ends lost 0 bases and 2 bases respectively, with 12 bases between them. CDR3 residues: CASSLGTQATYEQYF. CDR3 nucleotide sequence: TGTGCCAGCAGCTTGGGGACACAAGCCACCTACGAGCAGTACTTC.

The gene calls are TRBV6-6 and TRBJ2-1; maybe TRBD2 (7 bases). The CDR3 is 15 amino acids. Germline lookup yields CDR1 MNHNY and CDR2 SVGAGI (reference sequence). V gave up 3 bases and J gave up 3 bases, with 12 bases separating them. The chain's CDR3 is CASSYGGGGYNEQFF. The CDR3 DNA follows: TGTGCCAGCAGTTATGGGGGCGGGGGCTACAATGAGCAGTTCTTC.

The V gene is TRBV10-3, the J gene TRBJ2-7; TRBD1 aligns across 8 bases. The CDR3 spans 15 residues. Germline V CDR1 and CDR2: ENHRY, SYGVKD. The trim removed 3 bases at V and 3 bases at J, leaving 7 bases unmatched. CDR3 region: CAISEAHGTGYEQYF. The DNA of the CDR3 is TGTGCCATCAGTGAAGCCCACGGGACAGGCTACGAGCAGTACTTC.

In its sample, this clone was seen a few times. The CDR3 sequence is CASSSEGARSNQPQHF. The CDR3 DNA reads TGTGCCAGTTCCAGCGAGGGGGCGCGGAGCAATCAGCCCCAGCATTTT. The chain employs TRBV19 and TRBJ1-5, with 7 bases aligning to TRBD1. This CDR3 has 16 amino acids. J lost 1 base, V lost 8 bases, and 11 bases had no gene match. Germline CDR1 LNHDA, CDR2 SQIVND (reference sequence).

This chain links TRBV6-5 with TRBJ2-2; D ambiguous. The CDR3 runs to 14 residues. V was trimmed by 1 base and J by 5 bases, leaving 8 bases between them. Germline CDR1 reads MNHEY; CDR2 reads SVGAGI. CDR3 sequence (DNA): TGTGCCAGCAGTTACTGGCAGGCGACCGGGGAGCTGTTTTTT. Its protein product is CASSYWQATGELFF.

This sequence joins TRBV11-2 and TRBJ2-1; 8 bases agree with TRBD1. The junction had 7 bases not matched to a gene; V was cut back by 4 bases and J by 8 bases. The CDR3 is 14 amino acids. CDR1 SGHAT and CDR2 FQNNGV come from the germline V gene. Here the CDR3 DNA reads TGTGCCAGCAGCTACCGCAGGGGGCTGGATGAGCAGTTCTTC. This gives the protein CASSYRRGLDEQFF.

The V gene is TRBV24-1, the J gene TRBJ2-3, with D tentatively TRBD1 (5 bases). V lost 7 bases and J lost 5, with 21 bases in between. This CDR3 spans 16 amino acids. Germline-derived CDR1 and CDR2 are KGHDR and SFDVKD. In nucleotides, the CDR3 is TGTGCCACCAGGGGAACAGGACCCCTTCAGGGAGATACGCAGTATTTT. Translating it yields CATRGTGPLQGDTQYF.

This clone was detected once. The chain carries TRBV19 and TRBJ1-5; 7 nucleotides line up with TRBD1. V was clipped by 10 bases and J by 7 bases; unmatched bases: 7. CDR1 is LNHDA and CDR2 is SQIVND in the germline V gene (reference sequence). There are 12 residues in the CDR3. In nucleotides, the CDR3 is TGTGCCACCCGGACAGGTGGGCAGCCCCAGCATTTT. Its protein is CATRTGGQPQHF.

The sample holds one count of this clone. The rearrangement uses TRBV30 and TRBJ2-2; D is perhaps TRBD1 (6 bases). Germline assignment: CDR1 GTSNPN and CDR2 SVGIG (reference sequence). The V gene lost 4 bases and the J gene lost 3 bases, with 15 bases spanning the gap. CDR3 length: 15 amino acids. The CDR3 loop reads CAWKMAGEYTGELFF. CDR3 DNA: TGTGCCTGGAAAATGGCAGGGGAGTACACCGGGGAGCTGTTTTTT.